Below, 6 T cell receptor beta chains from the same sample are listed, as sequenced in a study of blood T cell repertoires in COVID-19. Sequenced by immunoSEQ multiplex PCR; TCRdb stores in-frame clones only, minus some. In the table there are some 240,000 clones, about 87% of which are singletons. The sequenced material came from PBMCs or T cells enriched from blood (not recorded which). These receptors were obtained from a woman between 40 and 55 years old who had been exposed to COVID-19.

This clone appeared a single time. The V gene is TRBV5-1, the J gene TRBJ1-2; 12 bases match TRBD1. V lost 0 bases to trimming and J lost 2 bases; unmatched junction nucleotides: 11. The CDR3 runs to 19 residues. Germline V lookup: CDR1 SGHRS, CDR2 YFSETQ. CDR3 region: CASSLAHRGQGARNYGYTF. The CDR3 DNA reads TGCGCCAGCAGCTTGGCCCATCGGGGACAGGGGGCCAGGAACTATGGCTACACCTTC.

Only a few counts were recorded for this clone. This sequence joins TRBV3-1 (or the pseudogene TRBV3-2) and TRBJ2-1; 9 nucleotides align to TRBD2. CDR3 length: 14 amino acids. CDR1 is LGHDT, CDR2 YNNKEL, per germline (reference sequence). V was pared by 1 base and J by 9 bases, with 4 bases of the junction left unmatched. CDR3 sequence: CASSQGLAGREQFF. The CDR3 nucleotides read TGTGCCAGCAGCCAAGGGCTAGCGGGGCGTGAGCAGTTCTTC.

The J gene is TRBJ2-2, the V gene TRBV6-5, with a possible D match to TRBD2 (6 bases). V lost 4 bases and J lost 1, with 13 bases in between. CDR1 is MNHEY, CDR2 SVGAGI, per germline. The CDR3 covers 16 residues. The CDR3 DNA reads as TGTGCCAGCAGTTCCCGTGTCGGGGGGAACACCGGGGAGCTGTTTTTT. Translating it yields CASSSRVGGNTGELFF.

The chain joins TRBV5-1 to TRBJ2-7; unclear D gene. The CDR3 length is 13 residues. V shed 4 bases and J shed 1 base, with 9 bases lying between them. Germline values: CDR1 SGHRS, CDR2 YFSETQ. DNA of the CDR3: TGCGCCAGCAGCCCGTCGGGTTCCTACGAGCAGTACTTC. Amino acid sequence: CASSPSGSYEQYF.

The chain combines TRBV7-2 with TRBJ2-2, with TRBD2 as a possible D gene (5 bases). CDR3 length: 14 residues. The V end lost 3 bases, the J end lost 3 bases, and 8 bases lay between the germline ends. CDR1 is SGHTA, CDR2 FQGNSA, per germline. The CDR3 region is CASSFIGDTGELFF. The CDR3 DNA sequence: TGTGCCAGCAGCTTTATCGGGGACACCGGGGAGCTGTTTTTT.

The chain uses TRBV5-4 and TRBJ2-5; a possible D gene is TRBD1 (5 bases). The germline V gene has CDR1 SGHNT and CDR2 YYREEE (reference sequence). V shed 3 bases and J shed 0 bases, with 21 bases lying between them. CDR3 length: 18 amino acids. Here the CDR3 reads CASSYWGAAASYQETQYF. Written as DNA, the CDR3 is TGTGCCAGCAGCTACTGGGGCGCGGCCGCCTCGTACCAAGAGACCCAGTACTTC. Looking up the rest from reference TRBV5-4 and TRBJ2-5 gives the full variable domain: ETGVTQSPTHLIKTRGQQVTLRCSSQSGHNTVSWYQQALGQGPQFIFQYYREEENGRGNFPPRFSGLQFPNYSSELNVNALELDDSALYLCASSYWGAAASYQETQYFGPGTRLLVL.